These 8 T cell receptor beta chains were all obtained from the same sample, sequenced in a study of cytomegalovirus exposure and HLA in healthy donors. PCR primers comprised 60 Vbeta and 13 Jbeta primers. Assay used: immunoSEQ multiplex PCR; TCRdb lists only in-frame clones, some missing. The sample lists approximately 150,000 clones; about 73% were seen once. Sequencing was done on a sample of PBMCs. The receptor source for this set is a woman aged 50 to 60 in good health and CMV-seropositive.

The CDR3 loop is CASSEIGRGAYNEQFF. CDR3 sequence (DNA): TGCGCCAGCAGTGAAATCGGCAGGGGCGCCTACAATGAGCAGTTCTTC. This sequence joins TRBV10-1 and TRBJ2-1; D may be TRBD1 (6 bases). This CDR3 is built from 16 residues. Germline CDR1 is WNHNN and CDR2 is SYGVQD (reference sequence). V was pared by 3 bases and J by 2 bases, with 14 bases between.

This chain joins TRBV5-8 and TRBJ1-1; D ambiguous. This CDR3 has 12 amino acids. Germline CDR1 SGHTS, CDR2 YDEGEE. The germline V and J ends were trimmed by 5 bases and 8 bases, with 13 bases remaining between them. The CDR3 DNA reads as TGTGCCAGCAGTTCCGGGAGGTGGGAAGCTTTCTTT. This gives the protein CASSSGRWEAFF.

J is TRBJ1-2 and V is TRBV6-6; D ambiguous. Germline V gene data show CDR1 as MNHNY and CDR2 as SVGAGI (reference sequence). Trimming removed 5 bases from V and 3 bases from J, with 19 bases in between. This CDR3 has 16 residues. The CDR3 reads CASSPPGRHPYYGYTF. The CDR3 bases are TGTGCCAGCAGTCCCCCTGGGCGACATCCTTACTATGGCTACACCTTC.

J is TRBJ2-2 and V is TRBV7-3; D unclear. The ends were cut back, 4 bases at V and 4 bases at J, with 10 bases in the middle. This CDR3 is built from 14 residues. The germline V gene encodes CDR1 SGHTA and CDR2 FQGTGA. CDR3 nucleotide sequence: TGTGCCAGCAGCTCAACGTCTAGCACCGGGGAGCTGTTTTTT. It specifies CASSSTSSTGELFF.

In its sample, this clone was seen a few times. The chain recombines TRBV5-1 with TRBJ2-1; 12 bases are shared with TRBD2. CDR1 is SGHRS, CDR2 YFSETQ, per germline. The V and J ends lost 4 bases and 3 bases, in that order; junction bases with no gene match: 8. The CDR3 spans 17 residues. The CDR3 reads CASSAPTSGGFYNEQFF. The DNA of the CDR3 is TGCGCCAGCAGCGCACCGACTAGCGGGGGATTCTACAATGAGCAGTTCTTC.

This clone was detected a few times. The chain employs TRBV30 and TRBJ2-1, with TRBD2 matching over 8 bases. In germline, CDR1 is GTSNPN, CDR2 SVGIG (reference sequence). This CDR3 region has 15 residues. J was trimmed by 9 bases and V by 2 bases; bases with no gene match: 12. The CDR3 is CAWSSSGGVRGEQFF. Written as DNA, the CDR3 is TGTGCCTGGAGTTCTTCCGGGGGGGTTCGAGGTGAGCAGTTCTTC.

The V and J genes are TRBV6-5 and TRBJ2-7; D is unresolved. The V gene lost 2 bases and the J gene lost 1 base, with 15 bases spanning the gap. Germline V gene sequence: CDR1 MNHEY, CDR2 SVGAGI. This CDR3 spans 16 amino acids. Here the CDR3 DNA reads TGTGCCAGCAGTTACGTTCTCAACAGTTCGTCCTACGAGCAGTACTTC. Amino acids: CASSYVLNSSSYEQYF.

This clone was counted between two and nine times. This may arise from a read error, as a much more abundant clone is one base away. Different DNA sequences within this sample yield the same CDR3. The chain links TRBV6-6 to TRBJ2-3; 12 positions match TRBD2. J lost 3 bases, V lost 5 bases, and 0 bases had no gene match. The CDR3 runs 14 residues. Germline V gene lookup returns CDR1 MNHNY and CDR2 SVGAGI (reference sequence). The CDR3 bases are TGTGCCAGCAGTCTAGCGGGGGGGACAGATACGCAGTATTTT. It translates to CASSLAGGTDTQYF.